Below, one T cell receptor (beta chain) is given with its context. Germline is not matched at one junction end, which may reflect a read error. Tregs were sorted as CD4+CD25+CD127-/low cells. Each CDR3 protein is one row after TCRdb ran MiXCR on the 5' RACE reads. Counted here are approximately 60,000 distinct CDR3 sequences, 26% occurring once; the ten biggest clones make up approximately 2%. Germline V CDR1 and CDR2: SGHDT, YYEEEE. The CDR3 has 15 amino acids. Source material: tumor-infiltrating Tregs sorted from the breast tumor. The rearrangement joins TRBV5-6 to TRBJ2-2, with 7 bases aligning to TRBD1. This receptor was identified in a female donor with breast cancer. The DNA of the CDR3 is TGTGCCGGCAGACACAGGGGTTTTGACACCGGGGAGCTGTTTTTT. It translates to CAGRHRGFDTGELFF.